This T cell receptor (beta chain) was observed in a study of T cell responses to AZD1222 COVID-19 vaccine. Concerning this clone itself: Its antigen is not identified.

The assay was immunoSEQ multiplex PCR, and TCRdb's table has in-frame clones only and misses some. The sample has roughly 150,000 clones, just under 95% seen once; the top ten hold approximately 6.8%. Per germline, CDR1 LNHDA and CDR2 SQIVND (reference sequence). Trimming left V 2 bases short and J 6 bases short, with 4 bases between. CDR3 length: 11 amino acids. The study, taken as a whole, reports: Close to half of all spike-specific TCRs reportedly target regions of the variants that are unmutated. Just a handful of AZD1222 recipients tested seropositive at baseline.

The chain couples TRBV19 to TRBJ1-1, with D uncertain. The receptor comes from an adult who received the AZD1222 COVID-19 vaccine. The specimen was peripheral blood, collected 28 days after the second AZD1222 dose. The CDR3 spells CASSIMAEAFF. CDR3 DNA: TGTGCCAGTAGTATAATGGCTGAAGCTTTCTTT.